The entry below gives a single T cell receptor (beta chain) sequence along with its context. This sample stems from a study of blood T cell repertoires in COVID-19. Whole-study context: Acute-phase and convalescent COVID-19 samples originated in the United States, Italy and Spain.

Assay used: immunoSEQ multiplex PCR; TCRdb lists only in-frame clones, some missing. The sample records 150,000 to 250,000 clones, approximately 86% being singletons. This CDR3 region has 14 residues. Germline lookup yields CDR1 MGHRA and CDR2 YSYEKL. Deletions cut 4 bases from V and 8 bases from J, with 17 bases between. Individuals aged about 18 to 89 years were recruited from roughly 22 US areas. Researchers sorted participants into cohorts using their self-reported clinical history. This TCR came from a woman in her twenties or thirties who had recovered from COVID-19. Sequences were obtained from PBMCs or T cells enriched from blood (not recorded which). The chain couples TRBV4-1 to TRBJ1-2, with D possibly being TRBD1 (5 bases). CDR3 sequence: CASSPEEGPRGYTF. The CDR3 bases are TGCGCCAGCAGCCCAGAGGAGGGACCGAGGGGCTACACCTTC.